The text below deals with one T cell receptor beta chain. Its antigen is still unknown. The sample holds other DNA sequences that translate to the same CDR3. The sample originates from a study of shared clonotypes between healthy human individuals. Overall study results and limits: Generally, estimated richness proved larger in naive subsets than it did in memory subsets.

Germline V CDR1 and CDR2: SGHRS, YFSETQ. The CDR3 contains 14 residues. Losses at the gene ends were 0 bases for V and 3 bases for J; bases not matched to a gene: 2. Researchers divided each subset's genomic DNA evenly across several immunoSEQ plates. The repertoire was sequenced with immunoSEQ multiplex PCR; TCRdb's copy has only in-frame clones and lacks some. Seen here are about 2.1 million clones, around 93% observed once, and the top ten hold roughly 1.7%. Terminally differentiated effector memory CD45RA+ cells were excluded from the naive CD8 cells, which were CD45RO-negative and positively selected for CCR7. All participating donors were Caucasian adults from Nashville, Tennessee.

This chain links TRBV5-1 with TRBJ2-7; 8 bases map to TRBD2. Sequencing was carried out using naive CD8+ T cells from PBMCs. The source is a man between 18 and 35 years old in good health. Some clones in this sample may be carry-over from other donors' samples. CDR3 nucleotides: TGCGCCAGCAGCTTGGCGGGGGGGAACTACGAGCAGTACTTC. This codes for CASSLAGGNYEQYF.